This T cell receptor beta chain was sequenced during a study of CD8+ T cells in alopecia areata. This clone has just a few counts. The antigen remains undetermined. Once RNA had been extracted, it was reverse transcribed into cDNA to act as the sequencing template. Repertoires were generated with immunoSEQ multiplex PCR, while TCRdb's copy carries only in-frame clones and drops some. Of roughly 120,000 clones in the sample, approximately 59% were seen once. Regarding the study as a whole: The treated group had a single nonresponder, limiting CD8+ expansion-response conclusions. Tofacitinib significantly reduced both scalp clonality and expanded CD8+ clones among the top 100.

Indicated treatment: oral pan-JAK inhibitor, 5-10 mg twice daily. Peripheral blood samples and lesional scalp punch biopsies were obtained from alopecia areata patients. The sequence came from a human donor with alopecia areata. The source material was CD8+ T cells sorted from blood, sampled at week 4, from a patient treated with tofacitinib.

The CDR3 DNA follows: TGTGCCAGCAGCTTACCGGGGTCACAGAGTTCCTACGAGCAGTACTTC. It yields the protein CASSLPGSQSSYEQYF. The rearrangement uses TRBV7-8 and TRBJ2-7; D may be TRBD2 (5 bases). The CDR3 sequence is 16 residues long. The ends were cut back, 2 bases at V and 1 base at J, with 15 bases in the middle. Germline V gene sequence: CDR1 SGHVS, CDR2 FQNEAQ.